This T cell receptor (beta chain) appears in the sequencing data of a study of blood T cells in healthy people across ages. The CDR3 length is 13 residues. Germline CDR1 reads DFQATT; CDR2 reads SNEGSKA (reference sequence). Trimming stripped 6 bases from V and 5 bases from J, with 17 bases between. Using a J-beta primer mix together with a sample-barcoded 5' primer, a second PCR was run for roughly 6 to 12 cycles. Each TCR beta cDNA got a 12-nucleotide random molecular identifier. CDR3-containing paired-end reads numbered at least 2.5 million in each sample. TCRdb re-derived calls from the 5' RACE reads in MiXCR, one entry per CDR3 protein. The table has roughly 800,000 distinct CDR3 sequences, 50% to 65% seen once. This clonotype was counted a few times. Its antigen is unidentified. The study's findings and limits: Those diversity estimates obtained from one million T cells were thought to be underestimates.

The rearrangement uses TRBV20-1 and TRBJ2-7; possible D gene TRBD2, 7 bases. Input material: blood. The clonotype was recovered from a man older than 75 in good health. CDR3 DNA sequence: TGCAGTGCGGTAAGGGGGGGGGTCGACGAGCAGTACTTC. It is translated as CSAVRGGVDEQYF.